One T cell receptor beta chain is described in this entry. The source of the sample is a study of control samples from healthy donors and cancer patients. Trimming took off 0 bases at V and 3 bases at J, with 12 bases between the two ends. Per the germline V gene, CDR1 is SGHAT and CDR2 is FQNNGV. CDR3 length: 15 residues. Assay: immunoSEQ multiplex PCR; the TCRdb copy retains only in-frame clones and omits some. The sample lists over 150,000 clones, just over 90% occurring once. Sequenced material: blood. The V and J genes are TRBV11-2 and TRBJ2-7, with D possibly matching TRBD2 (6 bases). The source of this sequence is a man aged 30 to 39 in good health. Written as DNA, the CDR3 is TGTGCCAGCAGCTTAGATGTCGGGGGATACTACGAGCAGTACTTC. Residues: CASSLDVGGYYEQYF.